A single T cell receptor beta chain is shown here with its context. No antigen is known for it. This table comes from immunoSEQ multiplex PCR, and its TCRdb copy is limited to in-frame clones, with some not included. Found here are tens of thousands of clones, more than 85% of them singletons; the top ten hold 2.4%. This specimen comes from a study of T cells in tuberculosis. Noted time point: new active TB diagnosis, blood taken before or within 7 days of starting treatment. HIV-seronegative South African adults aged 18 years or older had newly diagnosed active tuberculosis. The CDR3 spans 15 residues. Germline-derived CDR1 and CDR2 are MDHEN and SYDVKM. Trimming shortened V by 3 bases and J by 0 bases, and 9 bases separated the two germline ends. Points from the study as a whole: Shorter CDR3-alpha in active tuberculosis partly drove smaller distances. Active tuberculosis TCR-alpha repertoires lay closer to GMM-specific TCRs than IGRA-negative controls, suggesting clonal expansion.

This receptor was obtained from an adult with tuberculosis. The input for sequencing was PBMCs, taken at tuberculosis diagnosis. This sequence joins TRBV28 and TRBJ2-1; D not certain. Here the CDR3 reads CASSFGRVSYNEQFF. CDR3 nucleotides: TGTGCCAGCAGTTTCGGTCGAGTCTCCTACAATGAGCAGTTCTTC.